This TCR beta chain was recorded in a study of T cell responses to AZD1222 COVID-19 vaccine. Only one count was recorded for this clone. Assay: immunoSEQ multiplex PCR; the TCRdb copy retains only in-frame clones and omits some. The sample lists 120,000 or so clones, approximately 83% occurring once. The CDR3 loop spans 15 amino acids. From germline, CDR1 is MNHEY and CDR2 SVGAGI. V lost 6 bases and J lost 7; bases outside the gene matches: 7. The clonotype was recovered from an adult in good health. The sample here was peripheral blood, taken on day 0 of AZD1222 vaccination. The rearrangement uses TRBV6-5 and TRBJ1-6, with TRBD1 matching 9 bases. The chain's CDR3 is CASRGTDRGNSPLHF. The CDR3 region has the DNA TGTGCCAGCAGGGGTACTGACAGGGGGAATTCACCCCTCCACTTT.